Listed here is a single TCR beta chain. Its antigen is undetermined. The data were taken from a study of breast tumors, draining lymph nodes, adjacent tissues. Findings and limits, study-wide: Luminal-like breast cancer showed significantly greater tumor-nontumor repertoire similarity than basal-like breast cancer did. Tumor T cell lymph node origin was a supported hypothesis, not proven. Compared with lymph nodes, tumors were less diverse; compared with nontumor tissue, more.

TCRdb recomputed calls from the multiplex PCR reads with MiXCR, one row per CDR3 protein. The data hold under 300,000 distinct CDR3 sequences, with approximately 36% observed a single time. Axillary draining lymph nodes of breast cancer patients supplied the node samples. The origin of this receptor is a female donor with breast cancer. Some clones in this sample may be carry-over from other donors' samples. Sample: axillary lymph node tissue.

The DNA of the CDR3 is TGTGCCAGACGGAGGCGGGAGTTAATCAGGAGTGGCAATGAGCAGTTCTTC. Its protein is CARRRRELIRSGNEQFF. This chain connects TRBV7-3 to TRBJ2-1, with 7 nucleotides matching TRBD2. J was trimmed by 6 bases and V by 9 bases; bases with no gene match: 20. The CDR3 covers 17 residues. Germline V lookup: CDR1 SGHTA, CDR2 FQGTGA.